This T cell receptor (beta chain) was sequenced in a study of blood T cells in healthy people across ages. This clonotype was observed at least ten times. Its specificity is not known. There are 15 residues in the CDR3. Trimming took 5 bases from V and 7 from J, leaving 21 bases between them. CDR1 is SGHTA, CDR2 FQGNSA, per germline. Primed by a sample-barcoded 5' primer and a J-beta primer mix, a second PCR proceeded for 7 to 11 cycles. TCRdb recomputed calls from the 5' RACE reads with MiXCR, one row per CDR3 protein. The sample includes approximately 770,000 distinct CDR3 sequences, nearly 60% seen only once; the top ten take about 20%. General study results and limits: PBMCs that were unsorted prevented a conclusive naive versus antigen-experienced comparison. The authors considered diversity estimates from one million T cells to be underestimates. When set beside aged donors, long-lived donors presented more naive CD4+ cells and higher diversity.

The specimen was blood. This chain uses TRBV7-2 with TRBJ2-7; D is perhaps TRBD2 (6 bases). This clonotype was obtained from a man younger than 40 in good health. CDR3 sequence (DNA): TGTGCCAGCAGCGCCGGACTAACCCCCTCAGAGGAGCAGTACTTC. Translating it yields CASSAGLTPSEEQYF.